This T cell receptor (beta chain) was identified in a study of blood T cells in healthy people across ages. Whole-study results and caveats: Comparison with aged donors showed that long-lived donors had more naive CD4+ cells and higher diversity. Diversity figures derived from one million T cells were judged to underestimate the true value. Per million T cells, TCR beta diversity dropped about linearly as age rose.

Using a J-beta primer mix together with a sample-barcoded 5' primer, a second PCR was run for roughly 6 to 11 cycles. TCRdb reprocessed the 5' RACE reads via MiXCR and lists one record per CDR3 protein. This sample has roughly 800,000 distinct CDR3 sequences; about 62% occur once, and the top ten carry around 22%. This clonotype has more than one count but fewer than ten. The antigen is undetermined. The CDR3 length is 15 residues. Trimming took 5 bases from V and 1 from J, leaving 17 bases between them. The germline V gene encodes CDR1 DFQATT and CDR2 SNEGSKA (reference sequence). The TCR sequence derives from a young man in good health. This chain uses TRBV20-1 with TRBJ1-1; maybe TRBD1 (5 bases). The material sequenced was blood. In nucleotides, the CDR3 is TGCAGTGCTGGAGGGGCGGGACGGGCGAACACTGAAGCTTTCTTT. This translates into CSAGGAGRANTEAFF.